This T cell receptor (beta chain) was retrieved from a study of cytomegalovirus exposure and HLA in healthy donors (dated by TCRdb to between 2016 and 2019). Study-level background: An earlier analysis of approximately 640 of the donors reported 250 to 300 Gb of sequence data and some 120 million unique TCR beta sequences from about 180 million T cells. Along with the roughly 670-subject first cohort, a separate validation cohort of 120 different subjects was used. The study was designed to test whether signatures of past pathogen exposure could be identified by cataloging public T cell receptors. Both class I and class II loci were covered by HLA typing, at four-digit resolution. Every discovery cohort repertoire had been produced on one sequencing platform. Roughly five DR-DQ haplotypes were handled as single units for association and clustering because linkage in the cohort was strong. Roughly 300 gigabases of sequencing data and around 85 million unique TCR sequences made up an early release that covered 500 to 700 HLA-typed donors. In a later genetic analysis, genome-wide SNP genotypes for about three fifths of the 666 donors were used, and that subset was treated as a discovery cohort. Rather than using new phenotypic data, the later analysis identified candidate immune exposures from TCR beta sequences and from how often those sequences occurred across donors. Typing coverage varied by locus: about 629-640 donors for A, B, C, DRB1 and DQB1; roughly 500 for DQA1; more than 600 for DPA1; approximately 470 for DPB1. Among roughly 400 genotyped donors of the cohort, an average of approximately 240,000 unique TCR beta nucleotide sequences was sequenced per donor, of which 15% to 20% were non-productive. Donor age, sex, ethnicity and CMV serostatus were compiled together with the repertoire data. In a later analysis, previously published TCR beta repertoires from 500 to 750 donors were re-analyzed and high-resolution HLA genotyping was added so that TCR occurrence patterns could be studied. To predict cytomegalovirus infection status, the study brought together high-throughput TCR immunosequencing, statistical association of individual TCRs with disease status, and machine learning. Of the roughly 400 genotyped donors, 81% were placed in the genetic ancestry cluster associated with self-reported Caucasian donors. An earlier analysis of about 600 of the donors used high-throughput TCR beta sequencing to judge whether each TCR beta V gene segment behaved as functional or pseudogenic. The T cell repertoires of 550 to 850 subjects were profiled by immunosequencing and related to cytomegalovirus serostatus.

The library was prepared using the immunoSEQ multiplex PCR assay. The multiplex PCR relied on a mix of 60 forward primers for TCR Vbeta segments and 13 reverse primers for TCR Jbeta segments. A multiplex PCR assay on genomic DNA amplified the CDR3 region of rearranged TCR beta genes. On the Illumina HiSeq System, the amplified TCR beta libraries were sequenced as 87-base-pair reads. In the source study's methods: In a later analysis, 77 million or so unique TCR beta chains were counted across the 666 repertoires, and roughly 10 million of these chains were shared by at least two donors. A nearest-neighbor algorithm error-corrected the raw reads and collapsed the reads into unique sequences, merging closely related sequences to remove PCR and sequencing errors. V, D and J gene segments were assigned by aligning CDR3 sequences to IMGT reference sequences. Each retained sequence needed at least a six-nucleotide match to both a V gene segment and a J gene segment. Rearrangements were called productive when the CDR3 lacked stop codons and stayed in frame with V and J; all others were non-productive. Following IMGT convention, CDR3 was defined as the stretch from the second conserved V-encoded cysteine up to the conserved J-encoded phenylalanine. The earlier analysis of about 610 of the donors excluded sequences that lacked an unambiguous match to a single V gene segment. An earlier analysis of roughly 590 of the donors called V segments functional above 56.7% productive rearrangements and segregating when the between-donor standard deviation exceeded 5%. A statistical classification framework was developed to diagnose cytomegalovirus status using the catalog of TCR beta chain sequences. V and J gene assignment, in a later analysis, came from comparing TCR nucleotide sequences with IMGT/GENE-DB human TR gene sequences. In a later analysis, CDR3 sequences and most-parsimonious VDJ recombination scenarios were assigned using the TCRdist pipeline. A later analysis defined each TCR beta chain by its CDR3 amino acid sequence plus V-gene family, and excluded reads lacking a unique V-gene family. A later analysis removed 592 highly shared, low-generation-probability nucleotide sequences to deal with suspected cross-contamination and a sequencing artifact. A later analysis calculated a clonal expansion index for each public chain from normalized within-repertoire ranks of inferred template counts. A later analysis computed generation probabilities with a VDJ recombination model fitted to out-of-frame rearrangements, and checked the results against IGoR. Hypergeometric tests were used in a later analysis to score TCR-TCR, TCR-HLA and TCR-CMV co-occurrence, with a repertoire-size bias correction applied to the TCR pairs. To estimate false discovery rates, a later analysis permuted the HLA or CMV assignments 20 times. In a later analysis, co-occurring TCRs were grouped using DBSCAN, with TCRdist sequence similarity added in when clustering inside HLA-allele-positive subsets. Co-occurrence clustering excluded repertoires with fewer than 30,000 or more than 120,000 public chains, plus five with anomalous nucleotide sharing. TCRdb retrieved this table from immuneACCESS and kept in-frame rearrangements only. Not all clones are present; in checked studies, unresolved V genes account for under half, and no reason is known for the remainder. That table is the source of V, J and clone size, and D and trimming were worked out from the DNA. The sample records about 140,000 clones, roughly 80% of which are singletons. The ten largest make up roughly 4.7% of the sample.

Comment on this clone: There is no known antigen for this receptor. No much larger clone exists at a distance of one base, and base qualities are not known.

In total, roughly 670 healthy bone marrow donors made up the cohort. Cohort members were all nominally healthy when sampled, although unrecorded immune exposures were likely present. The donor tested CMV seronegative, placing the donor among the 352 seronegative members of the cohort. A peripheral blood sample was provided by each donor, and peripheral blood mononuclear cells were used for TCR beta sequencing. The Qiagen DNeasy Blood Extraction Kit was used to extract genomic DNA from the blood cell samples. CDR1 and CDR2 are drawn from the germline V gene: SGHTA, FQGTGA. There are 14 amino acids in the CDR3, from cysteine to phenylalanine inclusive. Left in the record is the CDR3 DNA by itself, 42 bases read in frame from the first base. The junction shows trimming of 2 bases on V and 4 bases on J, plus 10 bases between the germline ends. Study-level results and caveats: According to a later analysis, most CMV-associated TCR beta chains appeared to be HLA-restricted, and the HLA associations seemed to be driven largely by CMV exposure. A later analysis reported that several top co-occurrence clusters appeared linked to parvovirus B19, influenza, CMV and Epstein-Barr virus. According to a later genetic analysis, donors in an Asian-associated ancestry cluster had fewer N-insertions in productive TCRs than the roughly 700-donor mean. Correlated functional status among segregating V segments might reflect linkage disequilibrium, but an unknown experimental factor could not be ruled out. The earlier analysis of about 600 of the donors excluded 15 to 20 rarely observed V segments, including chromosome 9 orphons, because counts were too low. In a later analysis, HLA-associated TCR beta chains showed more clonal expansion and lower generation probabilities than non-associated chains that were equally common. According to a later analysis, TCR association rates differed among HLA loci, with DRB1 alleles showing the most associated TCRs and HLA-C alleles showing the fewest. Across donors, most TCR sequences were observed very rarely, whereas some public TCRs were present in many individuals. An earlier analysis of some 560 of the donors showed that most TCR beta V segments appeared in productive rearrangements either about 90% or about 30% of the time, which broadly matched IMGT annotations. The study gave a list of about 170 TCR beta chains associated with cytomegalovirus. HLA typing was unavailable for some donors at each locus, so association tests used only the typed subset. For the cohort, immune exposure information was limited to CMV serostatus. A later genetic analysis associated a missense DCLRE1C variant with V-gene and J-gene trimming of TCR beta chains, and an independent cohort replicated the association. According to the authors, the approach could potentially be generalized to other disease states and immunological phenotypes. A cluster of highly shared sequence variants was judged likely to represent a technical artifact of the sequencing pipeline. Specific HLA alleles were associated with roughly 16,000 TCR beta sequences at a false discovery rate of 0.05 in a later analysis. Only TCR beta chains were sequenced in this cohort, and the absence of alpha or paired-chain data limited detectable features. A further reported finding was that TCR beta sequences accurately predicted the HLA-A and HLA-B alleles for most subjects in the first cohort. Three of the identified cytomegalovirus-associated TCR beta chains were confirmed in vitro to be specific for cytomegalovirus antigens. The classifier was reported to diagnose cytomegalovirus status with high specificity and sensitivity in both the original cohort and the validation cohort. When HLA alleles, especially DR and DQ, strongly co-occurred, TCR associations were difficult to assign to individual alleles. Roughly uniform sequencing depth across donors was assumed in presence/absence analyses, although this assumption may not hold. Some IMGT-functional V segments, including TRBV6-2 and TRBV6-3, could not be told apart with the 87-base-pair reads, so those segments were excluded.

This clonotype was obtained from a man between 40 and 49 years old in good health and CMV-seronegative. The chain is made from TRBV7-3 and TRBJ2-3, with no reliable assignment of the D segment. Specimen: PBMCs. CDR3 sequence: CASSLGRGSDTQYF. The base sequence is TGTGCCAGCAGCTTAGGCAGAGGTTCAGATACGCAGTATTTT. The variable domain in full, with residues beyond the CDR3 obtained from the reference TRBV7-3 and TRBJ2-3 genes, is GAGVSQTPSNKVTEKGKYVELRCDPISGHTALYWYRQSLGQGPEFLIYFQGTGAADDSGLPNDRFFAVRPEGSVSTLKIQRTERGDSAVYLCASSLGRGSDTQYFGPGTRLTVL.